This T cell receptor beta chain was identified during a study of monozygotic twins with cystic fibrosis. The table lists this clone with a count of one. Its specificity is unknown. Study results and limitations: Clonality was generally low (median about 0.0097), higher in the most severe patients. In this small cohort, shared CDR3 numbers showed no association with age, concordance or disease severity. Unrelated CF individuals shared fewer identical clonotypes than monozygotic CF twins.

CDR3 length: 15 amino acids. V lost 2 bases to trimming and J lost 7 bases, with 12 bases between them. From germline, CDR1 is SGHVS and CDR2 FQNEAQ. The data were produced by immunoSEQ multiplex PCR, yet TCRdb's version contains in-frame clones alone and is incomplete. The sample contains roughly 20,000 clones, about 97% of which appear only once. V and J are TRBV7-8 and TRBJ1-6, with a possible D match to TRBD1 (6 bases). This clonotype originated in a woman between 25 and 40 years old with cystic fibrosis. The sequenced sample was blood. The CDR3 loop is CASSLMGAANSPLHF. In DNA, the CDR3 is TGTGCCAGCAGCTTAATGGGGGCAGCCAATTCACCCCTCCACTTT.